These T cell receptor beta chains were read from a single sample in a study of T cells after yellow fever vaccination. MiXCR, run by TCRdb on the 5' RACE reads, gives a single entry per CDR3 protein. The table has approximately 600,000 distinct CDR3 sequences, more than 9% seen once; the top ten hold just under 15%. The material sequenced was PBMCs, taken on the day of the yellow fever booster vaccination. The receptor source for this set is a man aged 25-45 years who received the YFV17D yellow fever vaccine. The CDR3 runs from the conserved cysteine through the conserved F or W. The order of the fields is D gene, J gene, clone size, V gene, CDR3 DNA, CDR3 protein. D genes are given only for firm matches. Expanded clones are given a class, and other clones once, few, many or no size at all.

d_call: TRBD1; j_call: TRBJ2-1; clone_size: .; v_call: TRBV11-2; cdr3_nt: TGTGCCAGCAGCTTAAAGGGACAGGTGTACAATGAGCAGTTCTTC; cdr3_aa: CASSLKGQVYNEQFF
d_call: TRBD2; j_call: TRBJ2-7; clone_size: many; v_call: TRBV27; cdr3_nt: TGTGCCAGCAGTTCAATAGCGGGACCAACCTACGAGCAGTACTTC; cdr3_aa: CASSSIAGPTYEQYF
d_call: TRBD1; j_call: TRBJ2-1; clone_size: many; v_call: TRBV5-1; cdr3_nt: TGCGCCAGCAACCCCGGGACAGAGTCCGTCATTGAGCAGTTCTTC; cdr3_aa: CASNPGTESVIEQFF
d_call: .; j_call: TRBJ2-5; clone_size: .; v_call: TRBV12-3/TRBV12-4; cdr3_nt: TGTGCCAGCACTCCTCCGGCCGGCAGACAAATACGAGGGACCCAGTACTTC; cdr3_aa: CASTPPAGRQIRGTQYF
d_call: .; j_call: TRBJ1-1; clone_size: few; v_call: TRBV5-4; cdr3_nt: TGTGCCAGCAGCTCCACCTACACTGAAGCTTTCTTT; cdr3_aa: CASSSTYTEAFF
d_call: .; j_call: TRBJ2-1; clone_size: many; v_call: TRBV25-1; cdr3_nt: TGTGCCAGCAGTGCCCGGGATCGGGGGTGGGGGTTCTTC; cdr3_aa: CASSARDRGWGFF
d_call: TRBD1; j_call: TRBJ1-5; clone_size: few; v_call: TRBV25-1; cdr3_nt: TGTGCCAGCAGTGAGGGGACAGCTAGCAATCAGCCCCAGCATTTT; cdr3_aa: CASSEGTASNQPQHF
d_call: .; j_call: TRBJ1-1; clone_size: .; v_call: TRBV12-3/TRBV12-4; cdr3_nt: TGTGCCAGCAGCATCGGTAGGTACACTGAAGCTTTCTTT; cdr3_aa: CASSIGRYTEAFF
d_call: TRBD1; j_call: TRBJ2-5; clone_size: many; v_call: TRBV18; cdr3_nt: TGTGCCAGCTCCCAGGGGGTTGGAGAGACCCAGTACTTC; cdr3_aa: CASSQGVGETQYF
d_call: .; j_call: TRBJ1-1; clone_size: few; v_call: TRBV5-1; cdr3_nt: TGCGCCAGCAGCTTGGTTGATGAAAAGGAAGCTTTCTTT; cdr3_aa: CASSLVDEKEAFF
d_call: TRBD1; j_call: TRBJ2-2; clone_size: few; v_call: TRBV12-3/TRBV12-4; cdr3_nt: TGTGCCAGCAGTTCAGGGACAGGGAGAACCGGGGAGCTGTTTTTT; cdr3_aa: CASSSGTGRTGELFF
d_call: .; j_call: TRBJ1-2; clone_size: .; v_call: TRBV12-3/TRBV12-4; cdr3_nt: TGTGCCAGCAGTTTCGTGGCTGCTGGCTACACCTTC; cdr3_aa: CASSFVAAGYTF
d_call: TRBD2; j_call: TRBJ2-3; clone_size: .; v_call: TRBV7-3; cdr3_nt: TGTGCCAGCAGGGATCAAGCGGGACTAGAACTGAGCACAGATACGCAGTATTTT; cdr3_aa: CASRDQAGLELSTDTQYF
d_call: TRBD2; j_call: TRBJ2-7; clone_size: few; v_call: TRBV7-9; cdr3_nt: TGTGCCAGCAGCGTAGGACTAGCGGAGGGAGGGGAGCAGTACTTC; cdr3_aa: CASSVGLAEGGEQYF
d_call: .; j_call: TRBJ2-6; clone_size: few; v_call: TRBV29-1; cdr3_nt: TGCAGCGCCTACTCTGGGGCCAACGTCCTGACTTTC; cdr3_aa: CSAYSGANVLTF
d_call: TRBD2; j_call: TRBJ2-3; clone_size: few; v_call: TRBV7-2; cdr3_nt: TGTGCCAGCAGCCCACGGACTAGCGGGTGGGAGGGAGATACGCAGTATTTT; cdr3_aa: CASSPRTSGWEGDTQYF
d_call: TRBD1; j_call: TRBJ2-2; clone_size: .; v_call: TRBV28; cdr3_nt: TGTGCCAGCCGACAGGGCCTAACCGGGGAGCTGTTTTTT; cdr3_aa: CASRQGLTGELFF
d_call: .; j_call: TRBJ2-3; clone_size: .; v_call: TRBV29-1; cdr3_nt: TGCAGCGACCGGACTAGCACAGATACGCAGTATTTT; cdr3_aa: CSDRTSTDTQYF
d_call: .; j_call: TRBJ1-4; clone_size: few; v_call: TRBV9; cdr3_nt: TGTGCCAGCAGCGTGGGTCACGCGCAGAGGCGGGTGGCAACTAATGAAAAACTGTTTTTT; cdr3_aa: CASSVGHAQRRVATNEKLFF
d_call: .; j_call: TRBJ1-6; clone_size: .; v_call: TRBV6-1; cdr3_nt: TGTGCCAGCAGCCATGGGTCGGGGCCCCCAAATTCACCCCTCCACTTT; cdr3_aa: CASSHGSGPPNSPLHF